This T cell receptor (beta chain) was observed in a study of blood T cell repertoires in COVID-19. Across the study: Specimens from acute and convalescent COVID-19 originated in the United States, Italy and Spain. T cells, B-cell-depleted T cells, or PBMCs supplied cDNA or gDNA.

Assay used: immunoSEQ multiplex PCR; TCRdb lists only in-frame clones, some missing. The sample carries about 270,000 clones, around nine tenths recorded once. This clone was seen only a few times. This CDR3 comprises 15 residues. Germline V CDR1 and CDR2: SNHLY, FYNNEI. V shed 6 bases, J shed 1 base, and the junction held 8 bases outside the gene matches. This clonotype originated in a man aged 35 to 55 who had recovered from COVID-19. The chain joins TRBV2 to TRBJ1-1; 7 bases are a match to TRBD1. The sequenced material came from peripheral blood. The CDR3 protein is CASSRPGQWNTEAFF. CDR3 nucleotide sequence: TGTGCCAGCAGCCGACCGGGACAGTGGAACACTGAAGCTTTCTTT.